This T cell receptor beta chain comes out of a study of T-cell reconstitution after alpha-beta-depleted transplantation in children. Unique molecular identifiers were incorporated during preparation of the TCRbeta library. TCRdb reprocessed the PCR reads with MiXCR, giving one entry per CDR3 protein. The sample shows 210,000 or so distinct CDR3 sequences, roughly 9% of them seen only once. The trim removed 5 bases at V and 8 bases at J, leaving 6 bases unmatched. The CDR3 contains 14 residues. The germline V gene encodes CDR1 LNHDA and CDR2 SQIVND (reference sequence). The specimen comprised PBMCs from the stem cell graft donor, sampled from the stem cell graft. The TCR originated in a human donor who donated a stem cell graft to a child with acute lymphoblastic leukemia. This sequence joins TRBV19 and TRBJ2-1; 10 bases match TRBD2. The CDR3 DNA reads as TGTGCCAGTAGTCTAAGCGGGGGGGCCCATGAGCAGTTCTTC. Protein sequence: CASSLSGGAHEQFF.